This T cell receptor beta chain was sequenced for a study of blood T cell repertoires in COVID-19. CDR1 and CDR2 from the germline V gene are SQVTM and ANQGSEA. The CDR3 is 13 residues long. Trimming at V came to 6 bases and at J to 4 bases, leaving 8 bases not matched to a gene. Sequencing was performed with immunoSEQ multiplex PCR; in TCRdb, only in-frame clones are kept and a portion is missing. Of 270,000 or so clones listed, approximately 85% are singletons. This clone has more than one count but fewer than ten. J is TRBJ1-2 and V is TRBV29-1; TRBD1 agrees at 7 bases. Source material: PBMCs or T cells enriched from blood (not recorded which). The clonotype was recovered from a woman aged 50 to 65 who had been exposed to COVID-19. CDR3 DNA: TGCAGCGTAACGACAGGGATCGGCTATGGCTACACCTTC. It specifies CSVTTGIGYGYTF.